The 29 T cell receptor beta chains below were found in one sample sequenced in a study of blood T cell repertoires in COVID-19. The protocol was immunoSEQ multiplex PCR, while the TCRdb copy is restricted to in-frame clones and leaves out a portion. There are 200,000 to 300,000 clones in the sample; about 86% occur only once, and approximately 9.4% lies in the top ten. Input material: peripheral blood. These TCRs come from a woman of 80 years or more with acute or convalescent COVID-19.

This clone showed up just a few times. This rearrangement joins TRBV21-1 to TRBJ1-1. TRBV21-1 is a known pseudogene. The CDR3 extends over 15 amino acids. DNA for the CDR3: TGTGCCAGCAGCCCCGGGGGAAGGGGGAACACTGAAGCTTTCTTT. It yields the protein CASSPGGRGNTEAFF.

This chain connects TRBV3-1 (or the pseudogene TRBV3-2) to TRBJ1-4, with 7 bases that match TRBD1. The CDR3 contains 16 residues. The junction had 6 bases not matched to a gene; V was cut back by 4 bases and J by 1 base. Looked up from germline, CDR1 is LGHDT and CDR2 is YNNKEL (reference sequence). CDR3 residues: CASSPRTGRTNEKLFF. The CDR3 DNA is TGTGCCAGCAGCCCTAGGACAGGACGAACTAATGAAAAACTGTTTTTT.

The chain has TRBV7-8 and TRBJ1-5, with TRBD1 matching 8 bases. V shed 5 bases, J shed 2 bases, and the junction held 5 bases outside the gene matches. CDR3 size: 15 residues. Germline V lookup: CDR1 SGHVS, CDR2 FQNEAQ. The CDR3 bases are TGTGCCAGCAGCATTCAGGACAGGGGCAATCAGCCCCAGCATTTT. It yields the protein CASSIQDRGNQPQHF.

The chain is built from TRBV10-3 and TRBJ2-3, with D possibly TRBD2 on 5 matching bases. V was pared by 4 bases and J by 0 bases, with 8 bases between. Germline assignment: CDR1 ENHRY and CDR2 SYGVKD. This CDR3 contains 14 residues. CDR3 nucleotides: TGTGCCATCAGTGGGACGGGAAGCACAGATACGCAGTATTTT. This translates into CAISGTGSTDTQYF.

This clone was detected only a few times. This rearrangement joins TRBV15 to TRBJ1-3; D is perhaps TRBD1 (6 bases). CDR3 size: 14 residues. V dropped 3 bases and J dropped 4 bases, with 10 bases sitting between them. The germline gives CDR1 LNHNV, CDR2 YYDKDF (reference sequence). The CDR3 region is CATSSGQGGNTIYF. The DNA of the CDR3 is TGTGCCACCAGCAGTGGGCAGGGGGGAAACACCATATATTTT.

The V and J genes are TRBV9 and TRBJ2-1; D might be TRBD2 (7 bases). Germline V gene sequence: CDR1 SGDLS, CDR2 YYNGEE. V gave up 3 bases and J gave up 6 bases, with 19 bases separating them. The CDR3 totals 16 residues. CDR3 in amino acids: CASSARGGGTLNEQFF. Written as DNA, the CDR3 is TGTGCCAGCAGCGCGAGAGGGGGGGGTACCCTCAATGAGCAGTTCTTC. The full variable domain, in which reference TRBV9 and TRBJ2-1 provide the parts outside the CDR3, is DSGVTQTPKHLITATGQRVTLRCSPRSGDLSVYWYQQSLDQGLQFLIQYYNGEERAKGNILERFSAQQFPDLHSELNLSSLELGDSALYFCASSARGGGTLNEQFFGPGTRLTVL.

This clone was recorded only once. This chain links TRBV18 with TRBJ1-2, with 10 positions matching TRBD1. V shed 5 bases, J shed 5 bases, and the junction held 2 bases outside the gene matches. The CDR3 runs 13 residues. Germline V gene sequence: CDR1 KGHSH, CDR2 LQKENI. The CDR3 here is CASSWDRGYGYTF. In DNA, the CDR3 is TGTGCCAGCTCATGGGACAGGGGATATGGCTACACCTTC.

V usage is TRBV6-5 and J usage is TRBJ1-1, with D possibly being TRBD1 (5 bases). V gave up 2 bases and J gave up 4 bases, with 17 bases separating them. This CDR3 contains 16 residues. Germline CDR1 reads MNHEY; CDR2 reads SVGAGI. CDR3 loop: CASSYTTGRGSTEAFF. CDR3 nucleotides: TGTGCCAGCAGTTACACCACAGGAAGGGGTAGCACTGAAGCTTTCTTT.

The chain recombines TRBV30 with TRBJ1-3; no clear D gene. With 2 bases removed from V and 3 bases from J, the gap between germline ends came to 8 bases. The germline V gene encodes CDR1 GTSNPN and CDR2 SVGIG (reference sequence). The CDR3 loop spans 13 amino acids. The CDR3 DNA is TGTGCCTGGAGTCCCTCACATGGAAACACCATATATTTT. This gives the protein CAWSPSHGNTIYF.

The V call is TRBV6-5, the J call TRBJ2-3; 7 bases are a match to TRBD1. Per germline, CDR1 MNHEY and CDR2 SVGAGI. There are 14 residues in the CDR3. Trimming removed 7 bases from V and 0 bases from J; junction bases left unmatched: 4. The CDR3 spells CASKGTVSTDTQYF. CDR3 DNA sequence: TGTGCCAGCAAAGGGACAGTTAGCACAGATACGCAGTATTTT.

The J gene is TRBJ1-6, the V gene TRBV27; TRBD1 aligns across 7 bases. The CDR3 is 14 amino acids. From germline, CDR1 is MNHEY and CDR2 SMNVEV (reference sequence). The J segment lost 9 bases and the V segment lost 2 bases, leaving 4 bases of the junction unmatched. The CDR3 DNA reads TGTGCCAGCAGTTTACGACAGGGCCGTTCACCCCTCCACTTT. It translates to CASSLRQGRSPLHF.

This chain joins TRBV7-9 and TRBJ1-1; TRBD1 is a possible D gene (5 bases). Germline V gene sequence: CDR1 SEHNR, CDR2 FQNEAQ (reference sequence). The CDR3 has 15 amino acids. Between the trimmed V and J ends, which lost 0 bases and 1 base, there was a span of 9 bases. CDR3 DNA: TGTGCCAGCAGCTTAGCGAGGCAGGGGAACACTGAAGCTTTCTTT. The encoded protein is CASSLARQGNTEAFF.

The gene calls are TRBV2 and TRBJ2-1; D is undetermined. This CDR3 region has 13 residues. Trimming pared 1 base from V and 8 bases from J, leaving 9 bases between. Germline CDR1 SNHLY, CDR2 FYNNEI. The CDR3 loop is CASSEVGTDEQFF. As DNA, the CDR3 is TGTGCCAGCAGTGAAGTCGGTACGGATGAGCAGTTCTTC.

The chain has TRBV10-3 and TRBJ1-5, with 9 bases that match TRBD1. Germline lookup yields CDR1 ENHRY and CDR2 SYGVKD. V shed 3 bases, J shed 8 bases, and the junction held 5 bases outside the gene matches. CDR3 length equals 14 residues. CDR3 protein: CAISEGTGIEPQHF. The CDR3 region has the DNA TGTGCCATCAGTGAAGGGACAGGGATCGAGCCCCAGCATTTT.

The chain uses TRBV2 and TRBJ1-1, with D possibly matching TRBD1 (5 bases). The CDR3 is made up of 16 amino acids. Per germline, CDR1 SNHLY and CDR2 FYNNEI. V gave up 4 bases and J gave up 0 bases, with 15 bases separating them. As DNA, the CDR3 is TGTGCCAGCAGTGGGGCTACAAGGACATTGAACACTGAAGCTTTCTTT. Its translation is CASSGATRTLNTEAFF.

The genes are TRBV6-5 and TRBJ2-3; TRBD2 agrees at 10 bases. The CDR3 is 15 residues long. Germline V gives CDR1 MNHEY, CDR2 SVGAGI. Trimming cost V 6 bases and J 2 bases; bases outside gene matches: 5. CDR3 residues: CASSPAGGPTDTQYF. The CDR3 DNA reads TGTGCCAGCAGCCCAGCGGGGGGGCCCACAGATACGCAGTATTTT.

The V gene is TRBV19, the J gene TRBJ2-6, with 7 bases matching TRBD1. Germline CDR1 reads LNHDA; CDR2 reads SQIVND (reference sequence). After removal of 1 base from V and 1 base from J, the junction contained 4 bases not matched to a gene. The CDR3 is 17 residues long. CDR3 sequence: CASSIGTGLSGANVLTF. Here the CDR3 DNA reads TGTGCCAGTAGTATAGGGACAGGTCTTTCTGGGGCCAACGTCCTGACTTTC.

With regard to this clone: Other DNA sequences of this sample code for an identical CDR3. The chain links TRBV5-1 to TRBJ1-2, with no clear D. The germline V gene encodes CDR1 SGHRS and CDR2 YFSETQ. The V and J ends lost 1 base and 3 bases respectively, with 4 bases between them. CDR3 size: 12 residues. Written as DNA, the CDR3 is TGCGCCAGCAGCTTGCCAGACTATGGCTACACCTTC. Its translation is CASSLPDYGYTF.

The rearrangement links TRBV5-1 to TRBJ1-2; TRBD1 matches at 9 bases. The ends lost 2 bases at V and 7 bases at J; junction bases unmatched: 3. Germline V gene data show CDR1 as SGHRS and CDR2 as YFSETQ. This CDR3 has 13 amino acids. The CDR3 DNA reads as TGCGCCAGCAGCTTTACAGGGGGCATTGGCTACACCTTC. Amino acids: CASSFTGGIGYTF.

The chain combines TRBV2 with TRBJ1-2; 9 bases align to TRBD1. Looked up from germline, CDR1 is SNHLY and CDR2 is FYNNEI. The V segment lost 5 bases and the J segment 4 bases; nucleotides outside the gene matches: 5. The CDR3 has 14 amino acids. This CDR3 is CASSRSDRGYGYTF. The DNA for the CDR3 is TGTGCCAGCAGTCGTTCGGACAGGGGCTATGGCTACACCTTC.

The genes are TRBV20-1 and TRBJ2-2; D call uncertain. Looked up from germline, CDR1 is DFQATT and CDR2 is SNEGSKA (reference sequence). The CDR3 length is 11 residues. Trimming cost V 5 bases and J 4 bases, with 5 bases left between them. The CDR3 reads CSAPVTGELFF. CDR3 nucleotide sequence: TGCAGTGCTCCGGTCACCGGGGAGCTGTTTTTT.

This chain connects TRBV18 to TRBJ1-3; possibly TRBD1 for D (6 bases). V was shortened by 0 bases and J by 0 bases, with 9 bases between the two germline ends. In germline, CDR1 is KGHSH, CDR2 LQKENI. The CDR3 spans 16 residues. CDR3 sequence reads: CASSPPWDTSGNTIYF. The DNA for the CDR3 is TGTGCCAGCTCACCACCTTGGGACACCTCTGGAAACACCATATATTTT.

The V and J genes are TRBV18 and TRBJ2-1, with a possible D match to TRBD2 (7 bases). The CDR3 consists of 16 residues. Germline V gene sequence: CDR1 KGHSH, CDR2 LQKENI. Between the trimmed V and J ends, which lost 3 bases and 0 bases, there was a span of 12 bases. The CDR3 protein is CASSPRGGDSYNEQFF. In DNA form, the CDR3 reads TGTGCCAGCTCACCCCGAGGGGGGGACTCCTACAATGAGCAGTTCTTC.

J is TRBJ2-7 and V is TRBV29-1; 7 nucleotides match TRBD1. The CDR3 contains 13 residues. Looked up from germline, CDR1 is SQVTM and CDR2 is ANQGSEA. V was pared by 8 bases and J by 5 bases, with 12 bases of the junction left unmatched. CDR3 in amino acids: CSPSQGVADEQYF. The CDR3 nucleotides read TGCAGCCCTAGTCAGGGGGTGGCGGACGAGCAGTACTTC.

The CDR3 coding sequence is TGTGCCAGCAGTCCCCTCGACAGGGGCGGCAATCAGCCCCAGCATTTT. Protein: CASSPLDRGGNQPQHF. The V and J genes are TRBV27 and TRBJ1-5, with TRBD1 matching over 8 bases. Germline V gene data show CDR1 as MNHEY and CDR2 as SMNVEV (reference sequence). The CDR3 length is 16 residues. V lost 5 bases to trimming and J lost 2 bases; unmatched junction nucleotides: 8.

The CDR3 sequence: CASSYSRTAPYEQYF. Here the CDR3 DNA reads TGTGCCAGCAGTTACTCGCGGACAGCCCCCTACGAGCAGTACTTC. The chain recombines TRBV6-5 with TRBJ2-7, with D possibly TRBD1 on 6 matching bases. CDR1 and CDR2 (germline): MNHEY, SVGAGI. The CDR3 runs to 15 residues. V was cut by 0 bases and J by 2 bases, with 11 bases left in between.

The chain is built from TRBV28 and TRBJ1-4; 7 nucleotides match TRBD1. The germline CDR1 and CDR2 sequences are MDHEN and SYDVKM. J lost 8 bases, V lost 6 bases, and 6 bases had no gene match. CDR3 size: 13 residues. The CDR3 nucleotides read TGTGCCAGCAGGAACACAGGGGACGAAAAACTGTTTTTT. Translated, it gives CASRNTGDEKLFF.

This rearrangement joins TRBV7-2 to TRBJ1-3; 9 bases align to TRBD1. The CDR3 consists of 16 residues. After removal of 2 bases from V and 4 bases from J, the junction contained 6 bases not matched to a gene. Germline V CDR1 and CDR2: SGHTA, FQGNSA. The CDR3 loop is CASSLMGQGSGNTIYF. In DNA, the CDR3 is TGTGCCAGCAGCTTAATGGGACAGGGTTCAGGAAACACCATATATTTT.

The rearrangement joins TRBV5-1 to TRBJ1-1, with a possible D match to TRBD1 (6 bases). Trimming pared 6 bases from V and 2 bases from J, leaving 11 bases between. Germline values: CDR1 SGHRS, CDR2 YFSETQ. CDR3 size: 13 residues. The CDR3 here is CASNRDINTEAFF. The CDR3 bases are TGCGCCAGCAACCGGGACATAAACACTGAAGCTTTCTTT.